This record looks at one T cell receptor (beta chain) sequence and its context. Its antigen is currently not known. Its ends do not fully match the called genes, so a read error is possible. The data were taken from a study of molecular identifiers for immune sequencing clone quantification (dated by TCRdb to between 2017 and 2018). As for the study more broadly: For a replicate experiment, the RNA from either approximately 20,000 or 100,000 naive CD8 T cells was divided into five aliquots, and four of those aliquots went on to sequencing. The study was a methods study using CD8 T cells to benchmark molecular-identifier clustering-based TCR repertoire sequencing (MIDCIRS) and TCR RNA copy counting.

Study-level results and caveats: In CMV-specific effector cells, over 98% of molecules were held by clones above 20 RNA copies, whereas under 1% of molecules were held by such clones in naive cells. When barcode sub-clustering was left out, chimeric consensus sequences inflated TCR diversity, with chimeras reaching as high as 47%. The naive libraries included spiked-in Jurkat TCR RNA (about ten copies' worth), and this RNA is not part of the donor repertoire. Highly expanded clone sizes could be underestimated if identical TCR molecules share a barcode. Modeling estimated about three recovered TCR RNA copies per cell, compared with about 9.8 by digital PCR, which implies roughly 30% capture efficiency. Spiked-in Jurkat TCR RNA equivalent to a single cell was reported to be detectable even among one million naive CD8 T cells.

Naive CD8 T cell libraries were made from about 20,000 to 1,000,000 sorted cells using 10%, 30% or 50% of purified RNA. On a BD FACSAria II, naive CD8 T cells were FACS-sorted as CD8+CD4-CCR7+CD45RA+ and collected into RLT Plus buffer. Ten to eleven TCR copies' worth of Jurkat RNA were spiked into roughly 17,000-1,100,000 naive CD8 T cell samples to test detection sensitivity. Enrichment of CD8 T cells was done with RosetteSep CD8+ T Cell Enrichment Cocktail plus Ficoll-Paque, and ACK red cell lysis came afterward. Via the germline V gene, CDR1 is LGHNA and CDR2 YNFKEQ. The CDR3 runs 13 residues from the cysteine to the phenylalanine. The read is trimmed to its CDR3 DNA, 39 bases read in frame from base 1. Library preparation used PCR. TCRdb records Illumina HiSeq 4000 as the sequencer. Bulk TCR libraries were made following a previously described method, with the TCR primers given in Table S5. Total RNA was purified with the Qiagen AllPrep DNA/RNA kit. Before any analysis, reads coming from multiple sequencing runs of the same library were combined into one pool. The authors' pipeline ran thus. Reads were retained only if their TCR constant sequence matched exactly, and those retained reads were trimmed to 150 nt and grouped according to their 12-nt molecular barcodes. Within each barcode group, reads were sub-clustered at a 15% Levenshtein threshold, and quality-weighted consensus sequences were built per RNA molecule. Non-functional sequences were discarded, and so were lower-count sequences lying one edit away from another sequence. Barcode sub-clusters with fewer than 20% of the maximum read count were removed, based on fitting two negative binomial distributions. The public reads were run again by TCRdb, first through fastp at Q25 and then through MiXCR, and only productive beta chains were kept. Identical CDR3 protein sequences are pooled into one entry, listed with their most common genes and DNA. TCRdb, not the authors, supplied the V and J calls. This sample gives around 480,000 distinct CDR3 sequences in total; about a fifth of them show up just once. The top ten clones comprise around 0.84% of the sample.

This TCR came from a human donor in good health. Some libraries in this study had Jurkat cell RNA spiked in. Material for sequencing was naive CD8+ T cells from blood, with Jurkat cell RNA spiked in. The cell subset or site label, read with the paper, signifies: FACS-sorted CD8+CD4-CCR7+CD45RA+ naive T cells. The chain employs TRBV4-2 and TRBJ2-7, with no confidently assigned D gene. The CDR3 protein: CTSSQEIGYEQYF. The nucleotide sequence is given as TGTACCAGCAGCCAAGAGATCGGCTACGAGCAGTACTTC.